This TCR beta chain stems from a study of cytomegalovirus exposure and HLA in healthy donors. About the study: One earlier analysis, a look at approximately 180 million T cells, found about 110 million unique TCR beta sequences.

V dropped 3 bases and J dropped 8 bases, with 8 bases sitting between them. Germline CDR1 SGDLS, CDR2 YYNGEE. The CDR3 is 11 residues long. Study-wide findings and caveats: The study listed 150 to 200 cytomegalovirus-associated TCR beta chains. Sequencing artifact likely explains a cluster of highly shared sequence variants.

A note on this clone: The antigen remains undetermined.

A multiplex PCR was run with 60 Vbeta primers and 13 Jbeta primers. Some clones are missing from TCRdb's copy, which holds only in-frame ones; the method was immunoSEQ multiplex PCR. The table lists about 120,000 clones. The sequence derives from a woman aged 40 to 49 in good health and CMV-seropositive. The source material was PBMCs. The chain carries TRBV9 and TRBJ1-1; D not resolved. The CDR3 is CASSATEEAFF. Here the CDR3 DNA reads TGTGCCAGCAGCGCCACAGAAGAAGCTTTCTTT. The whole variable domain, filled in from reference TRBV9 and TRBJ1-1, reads DSGVTQTPKHLITATGQRVTLRCSPRSGDLSVYWYQQSLDQGLQFLIQYYNGEERAKGNILERFSAQQFPDLHSELNLSSLELGDSALYFCASSATEEAFFGQGTRLTVV.